Each of the 9 T cell receptor beta chains below was sequenced from the same sample in a study of Ad26.COV2.S vaccination and SARS-CoV-2 variants. The treatment here: around 19 received Ad26.COV2.S at low or high dose, single or two shots; a few received placebo; per-sample allocation not given. Sample collection was performed on day 63 after the first vaccine or placebo injection. TCRdb keeps only in-frame clones here, not all; method: immunoSEQ multiplex PCR. The repertoire holds around 250,000 clones, with 87% as singletons. Here the sequenced sample was peripheral blood, taken in a trial of Ad26.COV2.S vaccine versus placebo. These receptor sequences come from a person aged 18-60 years who received the Ad26.COV2.S COVID-19 vaccine or a placebo.

This chain joins TRBV29-1 and TRBJ1-2; D is ambiguous. Between the trimmed V and J ends, which lost 4 bases and 4 bases, there was a span of 10 bases. This CDR3 has 12 amino acids. Germline lookup yields CDR1 SQVTM and CDR2 ANQGSEA. The CDR3 DNA reads as TGCAGCGTTGTGGGTGTAGGCTATGGCTACACCTTC. Amino acid sequence: CSVVGVGYGYTF.

V is TRBV19 and J is TRBJ2-7, with 8 bases fitting TRBD1. With V trimmed by 5 bases and J by 2 bases, 5 bases remained unmatched. CDR3 length: 14 residues. CDR1 is LNHDA, CDR2 SQIVND, per germline (reference sequence). The CDR3 spells CASSLTGVTYEQYF. The DNA for the CDR3 is TGTGCCAGTAGTTTGACAGGGGTCACCTACGAGCAGTACTTC.

The gene calls are TRBV19 and TRBJ2-1, with 8 bases matching TRBD1. CDR3 length: 17 residues. Germline V lookup: CDR1 LNHDA, CDR2 SQIVND (reference sequence). V gave up 5 bases and J gave up 0 bases; unmatched junction bases: 9. The CDR3 loop is CASSPTTGGSSYNEQFF. The CDR3 region has the DNA TGTGCCAGTAGTCCAACTACAGGGGGTAGCTCCTACAATGAGCAGTTCTTC.

The V gene is TRBV5-6, the J gene TRBJ1-6, with D unresolved. V shed 4 bases and J shed 8 bases, with 16 bases lying between them. Germline loops: CDR1 SGHDT, CDR2 YYEEEE. CDR3 length equals 15 residues. CDR3 sequence (DNA): TGTGCCAGCAGCCGCGGACCCTTTGGGGATTCACCCCTCCACTTT. Translated, it gives CASSRGPFGDSPLHF.

This chain joins TRBV5-6 and TRBJ2-2; perhaps TRBD2 as D (5 bases). With 5 bases removed from V and 7 bases from J, the gap between germline ends came to 9 bases. The CDR3 is 12 residues long. Germline CDR1 SGHDT, CDR2 YYEEEE. The CDR3 nucleotides read TGTGCCAGCAGTTGGACTGGCGGGGAGCTGTTTTTT. This codes for CASSWTGGELFF.

The CDR3 DNA reads as TGTGCCAGCAGCTCGTTCCAAGAGACCCAGTACTTC. Its translation: CASSSFQETQYF. This chain connects TRBV7-6 to TRBJ2-5; unclear D gene. Per the germline V gene, CDR1 is SGHVS and CDR2 is FNYEAQ. This CDR3 is 12 amino acids long. V gave up 4 bases and J gave up 1 base, with 4 bases separating them.

The V gene is TRBV9, the J gene TRBJ2-5; D tentatively reads TRBD1 or TRBD2 (5 bases each). This CDR3 has 15 amino acids. V was clipped by 0 bases and J by 5 bases, with 14 bases between them. Germline V gene sequence: CDR1 SGDLS, CDR2 YYNGEE. DNA for the CDR3: TGTGCCAGCAGCGTAGGAGGGCAGGGAGTGGAGACCCAGTACTTC. Translated, it gives CASSVGGQGVETQYF.

This chain links TRBV7-2 with TRBJ2-3; a possible D gene is TRBD1 (5 bases). The V gene's germline CDR1 is SGHTA and CDR2 FQGNSA. The CDR3 extends over 13 amino acids. V shed 6 bases and J shed 6 bases, with 13 bases lying between them. The CDR3 sequence: CASRRGARDTQYF. The CDR3 DNA is TGTGCCAGCAGAAGGGGCGCCCGGGATACGCAGTATTTT.

The chain combines TRBV5-1 with TRBJ1-2; tentative D call: TRBD1 (6 bases). Germline V gives CDR1 SGHRS, CDR2 YFSETQ. The CDR3 covers 14 residues. V lost 5 bases and J lost 4, with 15 bases in between. The CDR3 DNA reads as TGCGCCAGCAGTACCTCGACAGGCTCCTATGGCTACACCTTC. This gives the protein CASSTSTGSYGYTF. The whole variable domain, filled in from reference TRBV5-1 and TRBJ1-2, reads KAGVTQTPRYLIKTRGQQVTLSCSPISGHRSVSWYQQTPGQGLQFLFEYFSETQRNKGNFPGRFSGRQFSNSRSEMNVSTLELGDSALYLCASSTSTGSYGYTFGSGTRLTVV.